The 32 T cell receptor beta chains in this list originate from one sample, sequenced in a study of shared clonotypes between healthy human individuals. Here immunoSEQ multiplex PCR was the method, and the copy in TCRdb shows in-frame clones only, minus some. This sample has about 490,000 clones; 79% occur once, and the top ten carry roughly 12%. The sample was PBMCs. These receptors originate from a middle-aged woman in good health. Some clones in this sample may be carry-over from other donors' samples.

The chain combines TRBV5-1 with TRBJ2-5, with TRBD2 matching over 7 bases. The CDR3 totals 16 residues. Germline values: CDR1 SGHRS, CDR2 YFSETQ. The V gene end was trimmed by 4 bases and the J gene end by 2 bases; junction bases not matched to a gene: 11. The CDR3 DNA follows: TGCGCCAGCAGCCCCCTCGCTAGCGGAAGTCAAGAGACCCAGTACTTC. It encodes CASSPLASGSQETQYF.

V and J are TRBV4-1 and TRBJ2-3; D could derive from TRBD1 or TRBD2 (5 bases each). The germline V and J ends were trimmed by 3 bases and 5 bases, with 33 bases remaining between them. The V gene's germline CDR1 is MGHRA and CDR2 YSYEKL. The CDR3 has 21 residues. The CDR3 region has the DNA TGCGCCAGCAGCCACCCAAGGCAGGGAATGTCGGCTAGTCTCGGGGTAGATACGCAGTATTTT. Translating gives CASSHPRQGMSASLGVDTQYF.

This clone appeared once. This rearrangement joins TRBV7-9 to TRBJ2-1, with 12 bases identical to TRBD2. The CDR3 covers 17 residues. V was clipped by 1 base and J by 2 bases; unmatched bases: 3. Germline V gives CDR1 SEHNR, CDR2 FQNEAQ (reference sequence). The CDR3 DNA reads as TGTGCCAGCAGCTTAGTAGCTAGCGGGAGGGCCTACAATGAGCAGTTCTTC. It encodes CASSLVASGRAYNEQFF.

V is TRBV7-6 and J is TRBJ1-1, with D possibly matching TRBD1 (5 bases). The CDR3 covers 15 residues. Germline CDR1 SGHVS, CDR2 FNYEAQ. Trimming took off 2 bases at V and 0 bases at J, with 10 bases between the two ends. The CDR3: CASSLPTDMNTEAFF. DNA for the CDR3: TGTGCCAGCAGCTTACCGACAGATATGAACACTGAAGCTTTCTTT.

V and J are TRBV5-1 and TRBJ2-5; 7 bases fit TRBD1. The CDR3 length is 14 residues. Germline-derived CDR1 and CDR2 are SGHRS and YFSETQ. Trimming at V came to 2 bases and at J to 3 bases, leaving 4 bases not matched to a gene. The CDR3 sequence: CASSFGQVEETQYF. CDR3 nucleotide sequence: TGCGCCAGCAGCTTCGGACAGGTGGAAGAGACCCAGTACTTC.

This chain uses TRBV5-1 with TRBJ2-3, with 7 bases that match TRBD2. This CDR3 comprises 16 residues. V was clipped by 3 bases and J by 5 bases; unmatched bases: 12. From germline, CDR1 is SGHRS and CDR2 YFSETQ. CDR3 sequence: CASSSPRGRAKDTQYF. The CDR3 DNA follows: TGCGCCAGCAGCTCACCGCGAGGGAGGGCCAAAGATACGCAGTATTTT.

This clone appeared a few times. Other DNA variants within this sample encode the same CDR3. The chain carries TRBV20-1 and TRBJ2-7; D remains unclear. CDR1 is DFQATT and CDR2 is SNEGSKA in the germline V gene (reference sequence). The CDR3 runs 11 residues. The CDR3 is CSTGLSYEQYF. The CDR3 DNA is TGCAGCACCGGGCTCTCCTACGAGCAGTACTTC.

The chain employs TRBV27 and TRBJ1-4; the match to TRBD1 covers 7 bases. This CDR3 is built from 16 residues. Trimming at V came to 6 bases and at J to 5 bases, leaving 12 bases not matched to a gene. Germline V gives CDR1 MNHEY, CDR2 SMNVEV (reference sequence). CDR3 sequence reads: CASSNLPGTANEKLFF. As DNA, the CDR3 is TGTGCCAGCAGCAACCTACCCGGGACAGCAAATGAAAAACTGTTTTTT.

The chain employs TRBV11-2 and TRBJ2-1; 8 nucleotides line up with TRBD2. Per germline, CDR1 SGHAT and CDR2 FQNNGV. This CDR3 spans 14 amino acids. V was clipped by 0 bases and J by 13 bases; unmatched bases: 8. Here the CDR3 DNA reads TGTGCCAGCAGCTTAGATCACGGGACTAGGGACCAGTTCTTC. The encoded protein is CASSLDHGTRDQFF.

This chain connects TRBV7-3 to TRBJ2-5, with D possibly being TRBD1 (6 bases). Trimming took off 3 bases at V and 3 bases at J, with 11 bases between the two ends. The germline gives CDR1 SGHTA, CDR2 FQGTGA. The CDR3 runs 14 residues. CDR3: CASSFQGPEETQYF. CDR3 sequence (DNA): TGTGCCAGCAGCTTCCAGGGGCCCGAAGAGACCCAGTACTTC.

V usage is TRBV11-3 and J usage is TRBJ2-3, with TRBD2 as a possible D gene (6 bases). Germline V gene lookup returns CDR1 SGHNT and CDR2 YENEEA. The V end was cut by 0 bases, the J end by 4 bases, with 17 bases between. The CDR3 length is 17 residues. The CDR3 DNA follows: TGTGCCAGCAGCTTAGAGCCCCCCGGGAGTGGGTCAGATACGCAGTATTTT. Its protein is CASSLEPPGSGSDTQYF.

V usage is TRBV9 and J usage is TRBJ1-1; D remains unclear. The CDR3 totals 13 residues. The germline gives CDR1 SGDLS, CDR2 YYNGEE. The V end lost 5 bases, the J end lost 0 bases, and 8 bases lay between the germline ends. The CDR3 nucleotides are TGTGCCAGCAGTTACCAGGTGAACACTGAAGCTTTCTTT. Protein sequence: CASSYQVNTEAFF.

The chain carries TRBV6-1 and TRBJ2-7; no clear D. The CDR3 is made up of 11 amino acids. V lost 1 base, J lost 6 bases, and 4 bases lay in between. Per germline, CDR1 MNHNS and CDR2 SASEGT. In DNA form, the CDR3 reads TGTGCCAGCAGTGAAGGGGCCGAGCAGTACTTC. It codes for CASSEGAEQYF.

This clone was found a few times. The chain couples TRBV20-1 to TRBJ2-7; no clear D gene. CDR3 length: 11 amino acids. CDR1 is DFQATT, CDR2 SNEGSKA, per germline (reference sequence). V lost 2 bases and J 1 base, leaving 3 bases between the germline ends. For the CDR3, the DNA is TGCAGTGCTAGACCTTCCTACGAGCAGTACTTC. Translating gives CSARPSYEQYF.

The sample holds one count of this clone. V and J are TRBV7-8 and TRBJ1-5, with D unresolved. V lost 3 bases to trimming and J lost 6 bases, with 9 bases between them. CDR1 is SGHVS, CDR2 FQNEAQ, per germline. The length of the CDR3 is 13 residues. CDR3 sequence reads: CASSFDFRQPQHF. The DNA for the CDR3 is TGTGCCAGCAGCTTCGACTTTCGTCAGCCCCAGCATTTT.

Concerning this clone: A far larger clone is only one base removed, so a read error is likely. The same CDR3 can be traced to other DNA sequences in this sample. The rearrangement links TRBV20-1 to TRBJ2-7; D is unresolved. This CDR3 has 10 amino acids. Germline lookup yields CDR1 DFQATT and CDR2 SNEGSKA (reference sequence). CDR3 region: CSALGYEQYF. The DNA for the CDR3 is TGCAGTGCCTTAGGGTACGAGCAGTACTTT.

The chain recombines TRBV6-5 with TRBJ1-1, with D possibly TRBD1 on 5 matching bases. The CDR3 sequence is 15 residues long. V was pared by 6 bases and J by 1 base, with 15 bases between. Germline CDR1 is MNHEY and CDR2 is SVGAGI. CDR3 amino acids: CASRASGRGNTEAFF. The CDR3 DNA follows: TGTGCCAGCAGGGCCTCAGGGAGGGGGAACACTGAAGCTTTCTTT.

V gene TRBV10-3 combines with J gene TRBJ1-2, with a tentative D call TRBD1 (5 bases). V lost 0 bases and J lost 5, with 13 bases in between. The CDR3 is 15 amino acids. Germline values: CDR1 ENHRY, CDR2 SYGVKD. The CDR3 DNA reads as TGTGCCATCAGTGAGTCGATGGGGGGTCAGTATGGCTACACCTTC. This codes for CAISESMGGQYGYTF.

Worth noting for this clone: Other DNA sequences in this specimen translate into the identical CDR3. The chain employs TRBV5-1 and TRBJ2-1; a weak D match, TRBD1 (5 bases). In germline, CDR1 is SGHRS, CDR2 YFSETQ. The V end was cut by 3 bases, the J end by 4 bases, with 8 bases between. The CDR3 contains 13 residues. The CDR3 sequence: CASSSDRYNEQFF. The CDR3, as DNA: TGCGCCAGCAGCTCCGACAGATACAATGAGCAGTTCTTC.

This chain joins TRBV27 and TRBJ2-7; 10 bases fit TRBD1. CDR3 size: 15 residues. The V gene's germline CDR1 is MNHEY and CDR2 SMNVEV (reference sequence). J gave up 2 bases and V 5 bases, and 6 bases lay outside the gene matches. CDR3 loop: CASSKWTGGTYEQYF. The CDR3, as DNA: TGTGCCAGCAGTAAGTGGACAGGGGGGACCTACGAGCAGTACTTC.

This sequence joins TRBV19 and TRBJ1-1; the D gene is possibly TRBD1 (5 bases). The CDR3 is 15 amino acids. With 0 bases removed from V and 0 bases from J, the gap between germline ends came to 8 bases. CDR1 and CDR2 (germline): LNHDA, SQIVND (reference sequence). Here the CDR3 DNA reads TGTGCCAGTAGTATAGATCCAGGGATGAACACTGAAGCTTTCTTT. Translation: CASSIDPGMNTEAFF.

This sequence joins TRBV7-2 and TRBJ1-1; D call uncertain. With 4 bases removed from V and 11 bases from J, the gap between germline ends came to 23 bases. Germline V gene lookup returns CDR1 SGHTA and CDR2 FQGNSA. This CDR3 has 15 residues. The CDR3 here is CASSSTTHSPGDAFF. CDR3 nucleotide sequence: TGTGCCAGCAGCTCGACTACCCACAGCCCCGGTGACGCTTTCTTT.

The DNA for the CDR3 is TGTGCCAGTAACAGGGGGCGACGCACCGGGGAGCTGTTTTTT. Translated, it gives CASNRGRRTGELFF. The chain carries TRBV19 and TRBJ2-2; 9 bases are shared with TRBD1. Germline CDR1 and CDR2: LNHDA and SQIVND (reference sequence). The CDR3 covers 14 residues. V gave up 7 bases and J gave up 4 bases; unmatched junction bases: 4.

The CDR3 coding sequence is TGCAGCGTCCGCTTGGGGGGAGACAACACCGGGGAGCTGTTTTTT. This encodes CSVRLGGDNTGELFF. V is TRBV29-1 and J is TRBJ2-2, with TRBD2 as a possible D gene (6 bases). Trimming shortened V by 6 bases and J by 2 bases, and 16 bases separated the two germline ends. The CDR3 contains 15 residues. Germline values: CDR1 SQVTM, CDR2 ANQGSEA.

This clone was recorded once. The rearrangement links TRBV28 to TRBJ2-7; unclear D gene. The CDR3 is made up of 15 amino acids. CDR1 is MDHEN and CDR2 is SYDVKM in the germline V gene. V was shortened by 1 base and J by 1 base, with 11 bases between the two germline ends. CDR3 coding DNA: TGTGCCAGCAGTTTATATGCGCCGCCTTCCTACGAGCAGTACTTC. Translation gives CASSLYAPPSYEQYF.

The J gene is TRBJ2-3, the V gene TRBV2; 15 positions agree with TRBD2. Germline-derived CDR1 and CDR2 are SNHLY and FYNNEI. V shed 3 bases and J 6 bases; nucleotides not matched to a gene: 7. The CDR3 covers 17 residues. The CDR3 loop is CASSEWTSGRALDTQYF. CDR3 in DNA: TGTGCCAGCAGTGAGTGGACTAGCGGGAGGGCGTTGGATACGCAGTATTTT.

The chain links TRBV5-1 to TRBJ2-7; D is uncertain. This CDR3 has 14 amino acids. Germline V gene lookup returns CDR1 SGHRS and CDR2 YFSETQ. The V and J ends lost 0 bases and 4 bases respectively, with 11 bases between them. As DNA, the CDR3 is TGCGCCAGCAGCTTGGGACTCCTAGAGTACGAGCAGTACTTC. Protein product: CASSLGLLEYEQYF. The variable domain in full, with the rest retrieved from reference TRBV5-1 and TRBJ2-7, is KAGVTQTPRYLIKTRGQQVTLSCSPISGHRSVSWYQQTPGQGLQFLFEYFSETQRNKGNFPGRFSGRQFSNSRSEMNVSTLELGDSALYLCASSLGLLEYEQYFGPGTRLTVT.

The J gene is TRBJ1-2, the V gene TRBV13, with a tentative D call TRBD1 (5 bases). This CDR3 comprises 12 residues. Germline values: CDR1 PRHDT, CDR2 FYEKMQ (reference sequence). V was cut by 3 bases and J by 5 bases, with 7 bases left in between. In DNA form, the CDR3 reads TGTGCCAGCAGCTTGGGGGAATATGGCTACACCTTC. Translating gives CASSLGEYGYTF.

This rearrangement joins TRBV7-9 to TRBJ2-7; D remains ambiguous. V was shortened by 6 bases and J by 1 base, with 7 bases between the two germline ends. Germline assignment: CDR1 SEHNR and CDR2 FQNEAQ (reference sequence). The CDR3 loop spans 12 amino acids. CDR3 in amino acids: CASSLQSYEQYF. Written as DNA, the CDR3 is TGTGCCAGCAGTTTACAGTCCTACGAGCAGTACTTC.

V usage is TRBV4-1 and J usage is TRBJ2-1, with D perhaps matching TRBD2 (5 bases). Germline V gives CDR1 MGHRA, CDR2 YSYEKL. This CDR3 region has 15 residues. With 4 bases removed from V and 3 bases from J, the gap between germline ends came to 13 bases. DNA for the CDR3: TGCGCCAGCAGCCGGGGATTTAGCGACTACAATGAGCAGTTCTTC. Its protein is CASSRGFSDYNEQFF.

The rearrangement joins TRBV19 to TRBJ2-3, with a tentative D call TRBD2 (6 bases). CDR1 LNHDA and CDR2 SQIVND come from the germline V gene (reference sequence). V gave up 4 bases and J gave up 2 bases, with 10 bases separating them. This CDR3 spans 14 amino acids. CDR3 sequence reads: CASSTLAYTDTQYF. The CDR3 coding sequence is TGTGCCAGTAGTACGCTAGCGTACACAGATACGCAGTATTTT. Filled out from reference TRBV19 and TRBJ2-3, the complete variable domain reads DGGITQSPKYLFRKEGQNVTLSCEQNLNHDAMYWYRQDPGQGLRLIYYSQIVNDFQKGDIAEGYSVSREKKESFPLTVTSAQKNPTAFYLCASSTLAYTDTQYFGPGTRLTVL.

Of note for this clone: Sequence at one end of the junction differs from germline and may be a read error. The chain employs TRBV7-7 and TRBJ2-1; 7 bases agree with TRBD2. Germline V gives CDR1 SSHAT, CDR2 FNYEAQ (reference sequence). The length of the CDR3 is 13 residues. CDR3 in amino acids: CASSLEAGTKQFF. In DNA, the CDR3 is TGTGCTAGCAGCTTAGAGGCCGGGACTAAGCAGTTCTTC.